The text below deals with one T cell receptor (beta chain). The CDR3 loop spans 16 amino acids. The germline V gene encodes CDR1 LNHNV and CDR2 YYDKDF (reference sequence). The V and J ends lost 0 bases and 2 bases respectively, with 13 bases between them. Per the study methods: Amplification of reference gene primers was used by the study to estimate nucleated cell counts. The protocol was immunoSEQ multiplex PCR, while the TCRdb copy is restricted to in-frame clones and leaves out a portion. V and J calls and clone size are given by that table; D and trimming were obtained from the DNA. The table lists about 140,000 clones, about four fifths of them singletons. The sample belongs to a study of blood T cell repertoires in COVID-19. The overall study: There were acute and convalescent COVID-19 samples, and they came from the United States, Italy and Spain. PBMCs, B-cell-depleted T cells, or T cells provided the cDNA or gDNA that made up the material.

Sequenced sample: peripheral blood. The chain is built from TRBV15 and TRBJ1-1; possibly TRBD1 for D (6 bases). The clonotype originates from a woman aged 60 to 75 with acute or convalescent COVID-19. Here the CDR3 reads CATSRDQGTGNTEAFF. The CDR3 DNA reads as TGTGCCACCAGCAGAGATCAGGGGACGGGTAACACTGAAGCTTTCTTT.